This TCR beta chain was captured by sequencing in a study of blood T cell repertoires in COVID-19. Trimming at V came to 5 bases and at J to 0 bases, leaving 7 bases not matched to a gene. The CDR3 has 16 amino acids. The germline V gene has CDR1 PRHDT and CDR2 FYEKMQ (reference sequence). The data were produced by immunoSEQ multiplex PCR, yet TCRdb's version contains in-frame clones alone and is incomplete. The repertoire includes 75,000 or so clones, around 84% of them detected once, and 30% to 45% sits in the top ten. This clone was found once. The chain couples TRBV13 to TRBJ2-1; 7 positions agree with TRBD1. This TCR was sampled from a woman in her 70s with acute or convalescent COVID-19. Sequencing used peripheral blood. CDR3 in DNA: TGTGCCAGCAGCCCGAAGACAGGGCTCTCCTACAATGAGCAGTTCTTC. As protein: CASSPKTGLSYNEQFF.